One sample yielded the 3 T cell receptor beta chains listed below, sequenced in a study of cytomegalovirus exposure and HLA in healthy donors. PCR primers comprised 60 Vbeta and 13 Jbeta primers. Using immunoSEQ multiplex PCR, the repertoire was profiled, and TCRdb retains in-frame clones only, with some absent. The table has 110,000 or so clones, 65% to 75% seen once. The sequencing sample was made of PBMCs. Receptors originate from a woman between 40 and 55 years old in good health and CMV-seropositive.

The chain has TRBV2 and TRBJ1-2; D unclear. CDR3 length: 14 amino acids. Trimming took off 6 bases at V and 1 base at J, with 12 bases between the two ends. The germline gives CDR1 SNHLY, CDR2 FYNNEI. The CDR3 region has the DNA TGTGCCAGCAGCGATAACAGAATTAACTATGGCTACACCTTC. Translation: CASSDNRINYGYTF.

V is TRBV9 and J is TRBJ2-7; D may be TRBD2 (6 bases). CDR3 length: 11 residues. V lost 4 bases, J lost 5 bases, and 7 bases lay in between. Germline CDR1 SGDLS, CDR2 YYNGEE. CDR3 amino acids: CASSTGDEQYF. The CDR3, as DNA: TGTGCCAGCAGCACGGGGGACGAGCAGTACTTC. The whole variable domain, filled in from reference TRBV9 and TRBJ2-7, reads DSGVTQTPKHLITATGQRVTLRCSPRSGDLSVYWYQQSLDQGLQFLIQYYNGEERAKGNILERFSAQQFPDLHSELNLSSLELGDSALYFCASSTGDEQYFGPGTRLTVT.

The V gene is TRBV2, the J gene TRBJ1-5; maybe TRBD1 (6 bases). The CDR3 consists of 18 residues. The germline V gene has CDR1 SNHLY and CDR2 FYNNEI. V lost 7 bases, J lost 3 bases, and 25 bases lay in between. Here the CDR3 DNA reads TGTGCCAGCACTTTTACTCCGACAGGCCGGGTGAACAATCAGCCCCAGCATTTT. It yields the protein CASTFTPTGRVNNQPQHF.